In its sample, the clone carrying this TCR beta chain was seen a few times. Profiling relied on immunoSEQ multiplex PCR, and the TCRdb table lists in-frame clones only, not all of them. Of more than 300,000 clones listed, about 85% were seen once; the top ten hold around 6.4%. The treatment was: some 20 received Ad26.COV2.S at low or high dose, single or two shots; about five received placebo; per-sample allocation not given. After the first vaccine or placebo injection, samples were drawn on day 63. The data derive from a study of Ad26.COV2.S vaccination and SARS-CoV-2 variants. Study information: Donor got 5x10^10 or 1x10^11 viral particles of Ad26.COV2.S.

The source is a person aged 18-65 years who received the Ad26.COV2.S COVID-19 vaccine or a placebo. The sequences come from peripheral blood, collected in a trial of Ad26.COV2.S vaccine versus placebo.

The CDR3 coding sequence is TGCAGTGCTAGTTTGGTTTTCGACAGAATCACAGATACGCAGTATTTT. It specifies CSASLVFDRITDTQYF. The J gene is TRBJ2-3, the V gene TRBV20-1; weak D call: TRBD1 (5 bases). This CDR3 contains 16 residues. Germline lookup yields CDR1 DFQATT and CDR2 SNEGSKA (reference sequence). Trimming left V 3 bases short and J 2 bases short, with 18 bases between.